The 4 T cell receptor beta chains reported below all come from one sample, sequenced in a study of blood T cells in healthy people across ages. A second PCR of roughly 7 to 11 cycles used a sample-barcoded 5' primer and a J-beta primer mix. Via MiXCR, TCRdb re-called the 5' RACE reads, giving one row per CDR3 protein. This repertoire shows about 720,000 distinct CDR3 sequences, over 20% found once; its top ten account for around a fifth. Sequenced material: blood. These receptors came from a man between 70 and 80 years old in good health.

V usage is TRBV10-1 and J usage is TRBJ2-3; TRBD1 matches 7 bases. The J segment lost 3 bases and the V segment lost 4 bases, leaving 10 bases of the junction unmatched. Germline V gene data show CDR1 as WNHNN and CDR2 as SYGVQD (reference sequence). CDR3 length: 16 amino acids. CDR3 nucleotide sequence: TGCGCCAGCAGTGCAGACTCAGGGGGTCTGACAGATACGCAGTATTTT. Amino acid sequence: CASSADSGGLTDTQYF.

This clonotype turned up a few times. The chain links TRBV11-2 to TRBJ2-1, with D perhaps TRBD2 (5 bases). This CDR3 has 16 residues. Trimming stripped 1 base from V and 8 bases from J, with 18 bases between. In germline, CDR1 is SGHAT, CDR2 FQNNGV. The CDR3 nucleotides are TGTGCCAGCAGCTTAGGTTTAGCGAGGCTGGCCGATGAGCAGTTCTTC. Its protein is CASSLGLARLADEQFF.

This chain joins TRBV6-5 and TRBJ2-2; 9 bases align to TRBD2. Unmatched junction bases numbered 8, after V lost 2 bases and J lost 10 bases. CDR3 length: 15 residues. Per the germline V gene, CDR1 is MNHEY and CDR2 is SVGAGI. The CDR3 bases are TGTGCCAGCAGTTACCGGGGCGGGGGGGCTCAGGAGCTGTTTTTT. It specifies CASSYRGGGAQELFF.

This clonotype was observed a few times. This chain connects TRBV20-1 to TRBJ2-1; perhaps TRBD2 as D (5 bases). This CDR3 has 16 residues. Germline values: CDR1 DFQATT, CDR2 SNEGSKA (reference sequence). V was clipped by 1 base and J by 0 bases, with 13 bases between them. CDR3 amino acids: CSARGDSSFSYNEQFF. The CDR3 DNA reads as TGCAGTGCTAGAGGTGACTCTAGCTTCTCCTACAATGAGCAGTTCTTC.